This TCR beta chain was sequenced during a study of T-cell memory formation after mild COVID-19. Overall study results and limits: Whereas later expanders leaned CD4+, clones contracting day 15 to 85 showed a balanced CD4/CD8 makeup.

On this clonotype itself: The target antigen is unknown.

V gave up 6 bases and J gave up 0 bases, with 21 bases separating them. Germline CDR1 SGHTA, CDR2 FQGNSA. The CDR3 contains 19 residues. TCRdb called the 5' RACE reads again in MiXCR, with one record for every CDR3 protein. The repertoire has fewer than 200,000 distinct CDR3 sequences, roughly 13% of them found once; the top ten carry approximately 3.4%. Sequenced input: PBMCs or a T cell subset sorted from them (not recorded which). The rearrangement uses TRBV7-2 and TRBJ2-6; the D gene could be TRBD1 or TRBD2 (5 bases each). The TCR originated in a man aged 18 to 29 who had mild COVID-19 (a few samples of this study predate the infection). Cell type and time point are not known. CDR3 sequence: CASSVNARGRLSGANVLTF. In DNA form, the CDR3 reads TGTGCCAGCAGTGTAAATGCTCGGGGACGGCTCTCTGGGGCCAACGTCCTGACTTTC.